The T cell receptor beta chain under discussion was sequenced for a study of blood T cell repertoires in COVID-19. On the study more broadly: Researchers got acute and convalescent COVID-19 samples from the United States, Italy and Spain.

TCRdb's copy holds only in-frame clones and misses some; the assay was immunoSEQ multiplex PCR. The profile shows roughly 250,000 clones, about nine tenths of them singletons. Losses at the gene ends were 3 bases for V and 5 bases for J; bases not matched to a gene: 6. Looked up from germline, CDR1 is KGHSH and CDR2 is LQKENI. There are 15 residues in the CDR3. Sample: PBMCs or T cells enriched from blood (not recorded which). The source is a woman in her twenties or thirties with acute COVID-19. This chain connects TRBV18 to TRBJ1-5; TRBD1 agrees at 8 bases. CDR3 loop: CASSPGSGGDQPQHF. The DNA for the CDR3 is TGTGCCAGCTCACCTGGCTCAGGGGGCGATCAGCCCCAGCATTTT.